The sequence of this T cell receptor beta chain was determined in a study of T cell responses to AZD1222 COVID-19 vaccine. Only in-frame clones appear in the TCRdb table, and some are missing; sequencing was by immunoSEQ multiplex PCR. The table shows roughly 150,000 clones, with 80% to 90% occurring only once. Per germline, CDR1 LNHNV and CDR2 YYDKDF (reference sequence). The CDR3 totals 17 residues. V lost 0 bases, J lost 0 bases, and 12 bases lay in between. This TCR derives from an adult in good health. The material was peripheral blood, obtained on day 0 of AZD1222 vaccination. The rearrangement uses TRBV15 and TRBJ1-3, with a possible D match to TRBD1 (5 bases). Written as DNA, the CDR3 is TGTGCCACCAGCAGAGATCGTCGCAGGGCCTCTGGAAACACCATATATTTT. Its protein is CATSRDRRRASGNTIYF.